These 24 T cell receptor beta chains were all obtained from the same sample, sequenced in a study of lymphopenia after photon versus proton radiotherapy. Sequencing used immunoSEQ multiplex PCR; TCRdb keeps in-frame clones, though not all of them. Of more than 25,000 clones listed, approximately 87% were seen once; the top ten hold less than 7%. This sample comprised peripheral blood, obtained from a patient treated with photon-based radiotherapy. All receptors come from a woman in her forties or fifties with pancreatic cancer.

This chain uses TRBV19 with TRBJ2-3; 14 nucleotides align to TRBD2. The CDR3 has 20 residues. Germline V gene lookup returns CDR1 LNHDA and CDR2 SQIVND (reference sequence). Trimming took 6 bases from V and 0 from J; bases not matched to a gene: 14. Here the CDR3 DNA reads TGTGCCAGTAGCCTTGAGGGGGGACTAGCGGGAGTCTCTAGCACAGATACGCAGTATTTT. It encodes CASSLEGGLAGVSSTDTQYF.

CDR3 nucleotides: TGCAGCGTTGTGGAGGGTACCGACGAGCAGTACTTC. Translation gives CSVVEGTDEQYF. The chain links TRBV29-1 to TRBJ2-7; maybe TRBD2 (6 bases). The length of the CDR3 is 12 residues. Germline V gene data show CDR1 as SQVTM and CDR2 as ANQGSEA. V was pared by 4 bases and J by 5 bases, with 12 bases between.

The chain uses TRBV7-2 and TRBJ1-1; 7 bases agree with TRBD1. CDR3 length: 15 residues. Germline V gene lookup returns CDR1 SGHTA and CDR2 FQGNSA. J was trimmed by 2 bases and V by 3 bases; bases with no gene match: 6. The CDR3 spells CASSFPGQDNTEAFF. DNA for the CDR3: TGTGCCAGCAGCTTTCCCGGACAGGATAACACTGAAGCTTTCTTT.

A single count supports this clone. This sequence joins TRBV14 and TRBJ2-7; 8 positions agree with TRBD2. V lost 4 bases to trimming and J lost 5 bases; unmatched junction nucleotides: 7. The CDR3 extends over 14 amino acids. The germline V gene has CDR1 SGHDN and CDR2 FVKESK. The CDR3 sequence: CASSLATSVDEQYF. The CDR3, as DNA: TGTGCCAGCAGCCTAGCGACTAGCGTCGACGAGCAGTACTTC. The whole variable domain, remainder taken from reference TRBV14 and TRBJ2-7, is EAGVTQFPSHSVIEKGQTVTLRCDPISGHDNLYWYRRVMGKEIKFLLHFVKESKQDESGMPNNRFLAERTGGTYSTLKVQPAELEDSGVYFCASSLATSVDEQYFGPGTRLTVT.

This clone was seen once. V usage is TRBV5-8 and J usage is TRBJ2-3; 10 positions agree with TRBD2. From germline, CDR1 is SGHTS and CDR2 YDEGEE. The length of the CDR3 is 16 residues. V shed 3 bases and J 6 bases; nucleotides not matched to a gene: 10. CDR3 residues: CASSSAGLAGADTQYF. The CDR3 coding sequence is TGTGCCAGCAGCTCTGCCGGCCTAGCGGGGGCCGATACGCAGTATTTT.

This clone was seen a single time. V gene TRBV6-5 combines with J gene TRBJ1-2, with D possibly being TRBD1 (6 bases). The CDR3 has 15 residues. CDR1 is MNHEY, CDR2 SVGAGI, per germline. Between the trimmed V and J ends, which lost 2 bases and 2 bases, there was a span of 12 bases. The CDR3 DNA follows: TGTGCCAGCAGTTACGGGGGGACAATAAACTATGGCTACACCTTC. Its protein is CASSYGGTINYGYTF.

The chain uses TRBV9 and TRBJ2-5, with D perhaps TRBD1 or TRBD2 (5 bases each). Germline values: CDR1 SGDLS, CDR2 YYNGEE. CDR3 length equals 14 residues. With 0 bases removed from V and 6 bases from J, the gap between germline ends came to 12 bases. The CDR3 bases are TGTGCCAGCAGCGTAGAACCAGGGAGTAAGACCCAGTACTTC. Its translation: CASSVEPGSKTQYF.

The rearrangement joins TRBV4-3 to TRBJ2-7; 7 bases align to TRBD1. This CDR3 has 15 residues. Germline assignment: CDR1 LGHNA and CDR2 YSLEER. Unmatched junction bases numbered 6, after V lost 2 bases and J lost 2 bases. In DNA, the CDR3 is TGCGCCAGCAGCCAAATGGAACAGGGGCCCTACGAGCAGTACTTC. Its protein product is CASSQMEQGPYEQYF.

The chain links TRBV29-1 to TRBJ1-2; D uncertain. The CDR3 runs to 16 residues. V gave up 0 bases and J gave up 5 bases, with 19 bases separating them. CDR1 is SQVTM, CDR2 ANQGSEA, per germline. Here the CDR3 reads CSVEDEGSPFAYGYTF. The CDR3, as DNA: TGCAGCGTTGAAGATGAGGGATCCCCCTTCGCTTATGGCTACACCTTC.

This chain links TRBV28 with TRBJ2-5; D is uncertain. V lost 3 bases and J lost 5, with 7 bases in between. Germline V gene sequence: CDR1 MDHEN, CDR2 SYDVKM. The CDR3 length is 12 residues. CDR3 in amino acids: CASSFRPETQYF. The CDR3 region has the DNA TGTGCCAGCAGTTTCAGGCCGGAGACCCAGTACTTC.

The chain links TRBV11-2 to TRBJ2-3, with 14 positions matching TRBD2. Trimming cost V 3 bases and J 2 bases; bases outside gene matches: 7. This CDR3 comprises 18 residues. CDR1 and CDR2 (germline): SGHAT, FQNNGV. The CDR3 loop reads CASSLGTSGRWYTDTQYF. The CDR3, as DNA: TGTGCCAGCAGCTTGGGGACTAGCGGGAGATGGTACACAGATACGCAGTATTTT.

The chain uses TRBV10-1 and TRBJ2-1; tentatively, D is TRBD2 (6 bases). V lost 0 bases to trimming and J lost 2 bases, with 11 bases between them. The germline V gene encodes CDR1 WNHNN and CDR2 SYGVQD (reference sequence). CDR3 length equals 16 residues. For the CDR3, the DNA is TGCGCCAGCAGTGAGTCGGGGGGTCCTGCCTACAATGAGCAGTTCTTC. It encodes CASSESGGPAYNEQFF.

The V call is TRBV11-2, the J call TRBJ2-3, with D perhaps matching TRBD1 (7 bases). From germline, CDR1 is SGHAT and CDR2 FQNNGV. The CDR3 consists of 15 residues. V lost 3 bases and J 3 bases, leaving 13 bases between the germline ends. DNA for the CDR3: TGTGCCAGCAGCTTCCCGACAGGGAGGACAGATACGCAGTATTTT. Translated: CASSFPTGRTDTQYF. The variable domain in full, completed from reference TRBV11-2 and TRBJ2-3, reads EAGVAQSPRYKIIEKRQSVAFWCNPISGHATLYWYQQILGQGPKLLIQFQNNGVVDDSQLPKDRFSAERLKGVDSTLKIQPAKLEDSAVYLCASSFPTGRTDTQYFGPGTRLTVL.

The chain combines TRBV28 with TRBJ2-5; 9 nucleotides match TRBD2. CDR1 is MDHEN, CDR2 SYDVKM, per germline. This CDR3 spans 16 amino acids. The V and J ends lost 6 bases and 3 bases, in that order; junction bases with no gene match: 11. The CDR3 is CASRLLLAGAKETQYF. CDR3 sequence (DNA): TGTGCCAGCAGATTACTTTTAGCGGGAGCTAAAGAGACCCAGTACTTC.

The genes are TRBV6-6 and TRBJ2-7; 13 positions match TRBD2. The V segment lost 5 bases and the J segment 3 bases; nucleotides outside the gene matches: 1. The CDR3 sequence is 14 residues long. Germline V gene data show CDR1 as MNHNY and CDR2 as SVGAGI (reference sequence). Written as DNA, the CDR3 is TGTGCCAGCAGTCGGACTAGCGGGAGCTACGAGCAGTACTTC. It specifies CASSRTSGSYEQYF.

The rearrangement links TRBV11-2 to TRBJ2-3; 8 bases agree with TRBD2. This CDR3 is 16 amino acids long. Germline CDR1 and CDR2: SGHAT and FQNNGV. With 0 bases clipped from V and 2 bases from J, the junction kept 4 bases outside the gene matches. The CDR3 nucleotides read TGTGCCAGCAGCTTAGATGCTAGCGGGTTCACAGATACGCAGTATTTT. This translates into CASSLDASGFTDTQYF.

The gene calls are TRBV11-3 and TRBJ2-1; 9 bases are shared with TRBD2. CDR1 SGHNT and CDR2 YENEEA come from the germline V gene. The CDR3 extends over 15 amino acids. Unmatched junction bases numbered 6, after V lost 4 bases and J lost 5 bases. CDR3 protein: CASSSGGLANNEQFF. In DNA form, the CDR3 reads TGTGCCAGCAGCTCTGGGGGACTAGCTAACAATGAGCAGTTCTTC.

The rearrangement joins TRBV30 to TRBJ1-5, with TRBD1 as a possible D gene (5 bases). V lost 3 bases and J 5 bases, leaving 11 bases between the germline ends. The V gene's germline CDR1 is GTSNPN and CDR2 SVGIG (reference sequence). The CDR3 loop spans 13 amino acids. The CDR3 loop reads CAWSPKGDQPQHF. The CDR3 DNA reads as TGTGCCTGGAGCCCGAAAGGGGATCAGCCCCAGCATTTT. Based on the CDR3 plus reference TRBV30 and TRBJ1-5, the full variable domain is SQTIHQWPATLVQPVGSPLSLECTVEGTSNPNLYWYRQAAGRGLQLLFYSVGIGQISSEVPQNLSASRPQDRQFILSSKKLLLSDSGFYLCAWSPKGDQPQHFGDGTRLSIL.

The chain has TRBV9 and TRBJ2-1, with TRBD2 matching 12 bases. This CDR3 is built from 16 residues. CDR1 and CDR2 from the germline V gene are SGDLS and YYNGEE. The trim removed 5 bases at V and 4 bases at J, leaving 7 bases unmatched. In DNA, the CDR3 is TGTGCCAGCAGTCCAGGGACTAGCGGGTTTTACAATGAGCAGTTCTTC. Amino acids: CASSPGTSGFYNEQFF.

The chain links TRBV4-3 to TRBJ2-1; possibly TRBD2 for D (6 bases). V lost 2 bases and J 5 bases, leaving 13 bases between the germline ends. The CDR3 contains 15 residues. CDR1 LGHNA and CDR2 YSLEER come from the germline V gene. CDR3 sequence reads: CASSQSKGLNNEQFF. The CDR3 region has the DNA TGCGCCAGCAGCCAATCGAAGGGACTTAACAATGAGCAGTTCTTC.

V gene TRBV19 combines with J gene TRBJ2-7; 11 bases line up with TRBD2. Trimming took 5 bases from V and 4 from J; bases not matched to a gene: 10. The germline gives CDR1 LNHDA, CDR2 SQIVND (reference sequence). This CDR3 is 16 amino acids long. The CDR3: CASSASIGTSGYEQYF. In DNA, the CDR3 is TGTGCCAGTAGTGCTTCGATCGGGACTAGCGGTTACGAGCAGTACTTC.

This clone was recorded a few times. The gene calls are TRBV28 and TRBJ2-7, with D possibly matching TRBD2 (6 bases). The CDR3 covers 13 residues. Germline V gene lookup returns CDR1 MDHEN and CDR2 SYDVKM. V was pared by 1 base and J by 5 bases, with 9 bases between. The CDR3 reads CASSLLGRNEQYF. The CDR3 coding sequence is TGTGCCAGCAGTTTATTAGGGAGGAACGAGCAGTACTTC.

Only one count was recorded for this clone. The rearrangement joins TRBV2 to TRBJ2-5; 10 bases match TRBD2. J gave up 7 bases and V 7 bases, and 9 bases lay outside the gene matches. There are 14 residues in the CDR3. The germline CDR1 and CDR2 sequences are SNHLY and FYNNEI. CDR3 DNA: TGTGCCAGCACCCTGGGGGTAGCGGGAGGGACCCAGTACTTC. Amino acids: CASTLGVAGGTQYF.

The chain has TRBV7-2 and TRBJ1-5, with 7 bases that match TRBD1. Germline CDR1 and CDR2: SGHTA and FQGNSA. V was clipped by 5 bases and J by 2 bases; unmatched bases: 6. The CDR3 contains 15 residues. The CDR3 loop is CASSRTGDGNQPQHF. In DNA form, the CDR3 reads TGTGCCAGCAGCCGTACAGGGGACGGCAATCAGCCCCAGCATTTT. The full variable domain, rest sourced from reference TRBV7-2 and TRBJ1-5, is GAGVSQSPSNKVTEKGKDVELRCDPISGHTALYWYRQSLGQGLEFLIYFQGNSAPDKSGLPSDRFSAERTGGSVSTLTIQRTQQEDSAVYLCASSRTGDGNQPQHFGDGTRLSIL.